The T cell receptor beta chain described here comes from a study of blood T cell repertoires in COVID-19 (dated by TCRdb to 2020 to 2022). Looking at the study overall: Samples covering the acute and convalescent phases of COVID-19 were provided by collaborators in the United States, Italy and Spain. The material from the prospective study consisted of cDNA or gDNA derived from T cells, B-cell-depleted T cells, or PBMCs. The dataset comprised deeply sampled blood TCRbeta repertoires from subjects exposed to, actively infected with, or recovered from COVID-19. A freely available public database, intended as a resource for researchers studying the immune response to SARS-CoV-2, is where the repertoires were released. The samples were drawn from the first 160 participants of the ongoing ImmuneRACE study and from 950 to 1,500 subjects provided by 6 global collaborators. Sample metadata almost always included a de-identified subject ID, COVID-19 status, age in years and sex. HLA class I and class II types, where available, came from metadata supplied by the sample provider rather than from assay-based typing.

At one collaborating source in Seattle, patients were enrolled during active infection and were followed longitudinally through the course of disease. Whole blood was collected in K2EDTA tubes by collaborating institutions according to the institutions' own protocols. Collaborator samples were shipped for TCRbeta analysis as frozen whole blood, isolated PBMCs, or DNA extracted from either sample type. The immunoSEQ Assay, a bias-controlled multiplex PCR, was used to amplify TCRbeta CDR3 regions from genomic DNA. The original methods were these. Nucleated cell counts per sample were estimated from amplification of reference gene primers within the assay. To quantify the absolute abundance of each unique TCRbeta CDR3 rearrangement, sequence reads were collapsed and filtered. For each sample, productive Simpson clonality was calculated as the square root of Simpson's diversity index across productive rearrangements. TCRdb re-hosts the immuneACCESS table, in-frame sequences only. Its copies lack some clones; in the studies checked, an unresolved V gene accounts for under half of them, and the cause for the rest is not known. The D gene and trimming were derived from the DNA, and the V and J assignments and clone size from that table. The sample data list 130,000 or so clones, and about nine tenths of these were observed just once. Roughly 2.5% of the sample is in the top ten clones.

The study at large found these results: The quantity of clinical and demographic metadata differed by source and by participant and was supplied without curation.

V is shortened by 3 bases, J by 8 bases, and the region joining them spans 13 bases. Taken from cysteine to phenylalanine, the CDR3 has 13 residues. Here the CDR3 DNA is all that survives: 39 bases in frame from base 1. A remark on this clone: Which antigen it targets is not known. No base-level quality is on record; no much larger clone is a single base apart.

Sequencing used peripheral blood. The rearranged segments are TRBV23-1 and TRBJ1-2, with the D gene too uncertain to name. TRBV23-1 is an ORF, with its function uncertain. This TCR was sampled from a human donor with COVID-19, enrolled during active disease. The donor label of this sample is uncertain. The CDR3 here reads CASSHRRLWGYTF. At the DNA level, the sequence is TGCGCCAGCAGTCATCGGAGACTCTGGGGCTACACCTTC.